The rows below give T cell receptor beta chains drawn from one sample of a study of PD-1 blockade in mismatch repair-deficient tumors. Clones were read by immunoSEQ multiplex PCR, and TCRdb kept only the in-frame ones, dropping some. The sample shows about 25,000 clones, roughly 84% of them seen only once. Sample: PBMCs, taken before pembrolizumab treatment. These TCRs come from an adult with mismatch repair-deficient cancer. CDR3s include the opening cysteine and the closing phenylalanine or tryptophan. The order of the fields is CDR3 length, V gene, D gene, J gene, clone size, CDR3 DNA, CDR3 protein. The D gene is left open where the match is weak. Size values are once, few and many counts, or a class for expanded clones, and some rows have none.

14	TRBV2	NA	TRBJ2-7	once	TGTGCCAGCAGATATGACAGGAGCTCCTACGAGCAGTACTTC	CASRYDRSSYEQYF
16	TRBV7-3	TRBD2	TRBJ2-2	once	TGTGCCAGCAGCCCGGGACTAACCTTCAACACCGGGGAGCTGTTTTTT	CASSPGLTFNTGELFF
15	TRBV19	TRBD1	TRBJ2-7	NA	TGTGCCAGTAGGCGGACAGGGGGGTACTCGGACGAGCAGTACTTC	CASRRTGGYSDEQYF
13	TRBV19	NA	TRBJ1-2	NA	TGTGCCACCGCTGGAACAGGAGCTTGGGGCTACACCTTC	CATAGTGAWGYTF
13	TRBV5-1	NA	TRBJ1-1	NA	TGCGCCAGCAGCTTGAGGGGCAACACTGAAGCTTTCTTT	CASSLRGNTEAFF
13	TRBV7-9	TRBD1	TRBJ1-2	NA	TGTGCCAGCACGCGGGGACAGACTTATGGCTACACCTTC	CASTRGQTYGYTF
13	TRBV7-3	NA	TRBJ2-5	NA	TGTGCCAGCAGCTTCGGCAGGGAAGAGACCCAGTACTTC	CASSFGREETQYF
16	TRBV18	TRBD2	TRBJ2-7	few	TGTGCCAGCTCCCCAGCTCCTGGACTAGCGGGCTACGAGCAGTACTTC	CASSPAPGLAGYEQYF
12	TRBV5-1	TRBD1	TRBJ2-3	NA	TGCGCCACCAAGGTTACAGGGGGTACGCAGTATTTT	CATKVTGGTQYF
15	TRBV5-1	TRBD1	TRBJ2-7	few	TGCGCCAGCAGCTCCCCGGGACAGGGGTTCCACGAGCAGTACTTC	CASSSPGQGFHEQYF
15	TRBV5-3	TRBD2	TRBJ2-3	NA	TGTGCCAGAAGCTTGAGAAGCGGGAGTTCGGATACGCAGTATTTT	CARSLRSGSSDTQYF
13	TRBV5-1	NA	TRBJ1-6	NA	TGCGCCAGCAGTCGGGGGGGCCATTCACCCCTCCACTTT	CASSRGGHSPLHF